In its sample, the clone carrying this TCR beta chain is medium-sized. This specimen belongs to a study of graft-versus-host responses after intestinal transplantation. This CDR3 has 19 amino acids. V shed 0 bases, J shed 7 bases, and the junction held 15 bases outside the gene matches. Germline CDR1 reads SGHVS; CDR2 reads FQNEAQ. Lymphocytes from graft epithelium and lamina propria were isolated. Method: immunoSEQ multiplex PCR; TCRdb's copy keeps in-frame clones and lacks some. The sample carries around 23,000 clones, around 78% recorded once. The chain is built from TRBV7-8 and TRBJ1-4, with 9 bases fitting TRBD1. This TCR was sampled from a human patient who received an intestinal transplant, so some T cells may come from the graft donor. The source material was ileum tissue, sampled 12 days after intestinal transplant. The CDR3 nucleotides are TGTGCCAGCAGCTTAGCCACAGGGGGCGGGTACCGTAGGAGTGAAAAACTGTTTTTT. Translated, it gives CASSLATGGGYRRSEKLFF.